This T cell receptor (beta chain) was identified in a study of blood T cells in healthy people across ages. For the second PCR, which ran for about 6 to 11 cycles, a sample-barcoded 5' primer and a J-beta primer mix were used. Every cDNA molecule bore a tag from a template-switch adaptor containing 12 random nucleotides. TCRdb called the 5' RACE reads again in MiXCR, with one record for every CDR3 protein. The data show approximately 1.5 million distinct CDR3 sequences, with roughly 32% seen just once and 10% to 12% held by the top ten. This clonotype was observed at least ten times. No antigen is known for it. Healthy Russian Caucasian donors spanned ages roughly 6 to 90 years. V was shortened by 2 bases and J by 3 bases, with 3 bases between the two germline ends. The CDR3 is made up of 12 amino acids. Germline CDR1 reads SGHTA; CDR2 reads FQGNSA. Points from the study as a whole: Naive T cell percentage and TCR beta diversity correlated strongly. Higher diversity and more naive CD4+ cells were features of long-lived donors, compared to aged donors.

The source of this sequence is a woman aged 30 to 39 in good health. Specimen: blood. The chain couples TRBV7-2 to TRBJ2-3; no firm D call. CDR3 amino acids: CASSLWTDTQYF. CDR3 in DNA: TGTGCCAGCAGCTTATGGACAGATACGCAGTATTTT.